The next 3 T cell receptor beta chains were all read from a single sample in a study of CD8 T cells in ankylosing spondylitis. TCRdb processed the 5' RACE reads anew with MiXCR; each CDR3 protein has one entry. The table records about 130,000 distinct CDR3 sequences, approximately 9.7% of them present only once. The sample taken for sequencing was blood, either unsorted or a sorted T cell fraction (not recorded which). Receptors were obtained from a male donor with ankylosing spondylitis or in good health (not recorded which).

V usage is TRBV7-2 and J usage is TRBJ2-5; D is unresolved. Trimming stripped 8 bases from V and 0 bases from J, with 10 bases between. Germline lookup yields CDR1 SGHTA and CDR2 FQGNSA. The CDR3 totals 13 residues. CDR3 sequence reads: CASGPDYQETQYF. The CDR3 nucleotides are TGTGCCAGCGGCCCCGACTACCAAGAGACCCAGTACTTC.

This clonotype was observed a single time. The V gene is TRBV3-1, the J gene TRBJ2-7; a weak D match, TRBD1 (6 bases). Trimming left V 1 base short and J 5 bases short, with 12 bases between. Germline V gene lookup returns CDR1 LGHDT and CDR2 YNNKEL (reference sequence). CDR3 length equals 14 residues. CDR3 region: CASSQGGGTDEQYF. DNA of the CDR3: TGTGCCAGCAGCCAAGGAGGGGGAACGGACGAGCAGTACTTC.

This clonotype was observed at least ten times. J is TRBJ2-5 and V is TRBV20-1, with D hard to call. V lost 4 bases, J lost 1 base, and 7 bases lay in between. Germline V gene data show CDR1 as DFQATT and CDR2 as SNEGSKA (reference sequence). This CDR3 has 12 amino acids. CDR3 coding DNA: TGCAGTGCTAAGATGGCCCAAGAGACCCAGTACTTC. Translating it yields CSAKMAQETQYF.